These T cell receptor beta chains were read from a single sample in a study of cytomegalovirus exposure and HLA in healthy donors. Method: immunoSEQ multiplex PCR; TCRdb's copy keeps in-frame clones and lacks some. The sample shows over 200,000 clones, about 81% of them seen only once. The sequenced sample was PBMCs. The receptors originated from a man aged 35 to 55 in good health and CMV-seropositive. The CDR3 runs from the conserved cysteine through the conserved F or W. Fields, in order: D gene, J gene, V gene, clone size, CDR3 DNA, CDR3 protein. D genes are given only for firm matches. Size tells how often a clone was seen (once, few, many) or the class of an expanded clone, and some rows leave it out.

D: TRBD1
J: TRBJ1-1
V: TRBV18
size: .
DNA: TGTGCCAGCTCAGCAGGGGCAGGACAGGGGATTCGCACTGAAGCTTTCTTT
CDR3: CASSAGAGQGIRTEAFF

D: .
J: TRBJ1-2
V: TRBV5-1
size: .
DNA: TGCGCCAGCAGCTTAGTACCCAGCGACTATGGCTACACCTTC
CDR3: CASSLVPSDYGYTF

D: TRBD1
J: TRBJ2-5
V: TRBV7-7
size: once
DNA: TGTGCCAGCAGCTTCGGACAGGGCACGTCAGAGACCCAGTACTTC
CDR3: CASSFGQGTSETQYF

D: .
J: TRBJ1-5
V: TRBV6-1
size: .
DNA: TGTGCCAGCAGTGGGACAGGCAATCAGCCCCAGCATTTT
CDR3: CASSGTGNQPQHF

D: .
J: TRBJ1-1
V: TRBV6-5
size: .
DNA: TGTGCCAGCAGTTACCGGAGACAGCAAAACACTGAAGCTTTCTTT
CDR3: CASSYRRQQNTEAFF

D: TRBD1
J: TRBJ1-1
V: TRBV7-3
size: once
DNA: TGTGCCAGCAGCTTATCCGACAGGGTCGGGAACACTGAAGCTTTCTTT
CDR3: CASSLSDRVGNTEAFF

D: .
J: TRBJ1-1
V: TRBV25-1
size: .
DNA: TGTGCCAGCCAACTGGACACGGCGCTGAGTGCTTTCTTT
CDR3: CASQLDTALSAFF

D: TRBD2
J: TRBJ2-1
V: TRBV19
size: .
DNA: TGTGCCAGTAGTTCGGGAGGGCCAATAAATGAGCAGTTCTTC
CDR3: CASSSGGPINEQFF

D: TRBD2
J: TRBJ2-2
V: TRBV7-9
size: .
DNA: TGTGCCAGCAGCCCTGGACTAGCGGGAGTACCCGGGGAGCTGTTTTTT
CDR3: CASSPGLAGVPGELFF

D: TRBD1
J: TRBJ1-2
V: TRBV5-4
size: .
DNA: TGTGCCAGCAGCTGGGGGACAGGTCGTGGCTACACCTTC
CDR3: CASSWGTGRGYTF

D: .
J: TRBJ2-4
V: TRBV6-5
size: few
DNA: TGTGCCAGCAAAATTGGGAGTTCGGGAAACATTCAGTACTTC
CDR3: CASKIGSSGNIQYF

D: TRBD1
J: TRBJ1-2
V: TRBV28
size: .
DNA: TGTGCCAGCAGTTTCCTGGACAGGTCCAACTATGGCTACACCTTC
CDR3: CASSFLDRSNYGYTF

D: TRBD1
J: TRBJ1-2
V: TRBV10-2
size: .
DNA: TGCGCCACCCGACAGGGGCTTGGCTACACCTTC
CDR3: CATRQGLGYTF

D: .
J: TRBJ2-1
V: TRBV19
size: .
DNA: TGTGCCAGTAGTCTTAGTTCGAATGAGCAGTTCTTC
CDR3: CASSLSSNEQFF

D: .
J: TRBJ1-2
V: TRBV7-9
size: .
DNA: TGTGCCAGCAGCTTAGTGGGCAGCGTGGGGGCTGATGGCTACACCTTC
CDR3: CASSLVGSVGADGYTF

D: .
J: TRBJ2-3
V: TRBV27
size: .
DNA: TGTGCCAGCAGTTTCCCTAGCACAGATACGCAGTATTTT
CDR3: CASSFPSTDTQYF

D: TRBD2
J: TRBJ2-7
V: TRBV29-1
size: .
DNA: TGCAGCGTTGGTGGCAGGACCCGTAGCGGGAACTACGAGCAGTACTTC
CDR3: CSVGGRTRSGNYEQYF

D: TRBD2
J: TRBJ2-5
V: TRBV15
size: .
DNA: TGTGCCACCAGCAGAGACTCCGGGAGGGCCTTAGTGGAGACCCAGTACTTC
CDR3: CATSRDSGRALVETQYF

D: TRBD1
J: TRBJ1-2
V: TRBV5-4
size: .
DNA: TGTGCCAGCAGTACGCAGGGGGACTATGGCTACACCTTC
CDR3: CASSTQGDYGYTF

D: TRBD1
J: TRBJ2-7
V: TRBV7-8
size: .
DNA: TGTGCCAGCAGCCCGACAGGGTACGAGCAGTACTTC
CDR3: CASSPTGYEQYF

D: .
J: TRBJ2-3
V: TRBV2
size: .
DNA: TGTGCCAGCAGGGAGGGACCAGATACGCAGTATTTT
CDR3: CASREGPDTQYF

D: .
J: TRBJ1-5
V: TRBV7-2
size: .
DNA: TGTGCCAGCAGCTCACCGGTGGGCCAGCCCCAGCATTTT
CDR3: CASSSPVGQPQHF

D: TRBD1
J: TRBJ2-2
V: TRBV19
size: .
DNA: TGTGCCAGTAGGACAGGGGGCCCGGCCACCGGGGAGCTGTTTTTT
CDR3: CASRTGGPATGELFF

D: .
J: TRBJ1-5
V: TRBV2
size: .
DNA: TGTGCCAGCAGTGTTGAGGGCGCTTCCGGGAGGCTAGGCGATCAGCCCCAGCATTTT
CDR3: CASSVEGASGRLGDQPQHF

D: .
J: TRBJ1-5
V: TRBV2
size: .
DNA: TGTGCCAGCGGGGGCGGGGGGCAAAGGAGCAATCAGCCCCAGCATTTT
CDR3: CASGGGGQRSNQPQHF

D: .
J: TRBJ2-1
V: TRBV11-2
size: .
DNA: TGTGCCAGCAGCCTAGGAAGCAAGTACAATGAGCAGTTCTTC
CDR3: CASSLGSKYNEQFF

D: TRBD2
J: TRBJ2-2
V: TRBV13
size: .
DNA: TGTGCCAGCAGCTTGGCTCTAACTAGCGCCTCGAACACCGGGGAGCTGTTTTTT
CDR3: CASSLALTSASNTGELFF

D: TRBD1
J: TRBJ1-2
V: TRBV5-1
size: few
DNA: TGCGCCAGCAGCCGGACAGGGGACCATGGCTACACCTTC
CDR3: CASSRTGDHGYTF

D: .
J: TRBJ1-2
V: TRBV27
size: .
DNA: TGTGCCAGCAGTCCACACAACAACTATGGCTACACCTTC
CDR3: CASSPHNNYGYTF

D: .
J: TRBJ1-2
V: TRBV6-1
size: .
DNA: TGTGCCAGCAGTGAAGCGGGAGGGAACTATGGCTACACCTTC
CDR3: CASSEAGGNYGYTF

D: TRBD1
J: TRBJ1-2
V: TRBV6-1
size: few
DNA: TGTGCCAGCAGTTCGACAGGGCGATTCTATGGCTACACCTTC
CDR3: CASSSTGRFYGYTF

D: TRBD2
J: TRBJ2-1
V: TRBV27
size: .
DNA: TGTGCCAGCAGTTTAAGGCTAGCGGCTTACAATGAGCAGTTCTTC
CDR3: CASSLRLAAYNEQFF

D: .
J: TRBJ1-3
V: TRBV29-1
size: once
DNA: TGCAGCGTTCTAGGGGAAGGCGGGGTGCTCTCCTCTGGAAACACCATATATTTT
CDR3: CSVLGEGGVLSSGNTIYF

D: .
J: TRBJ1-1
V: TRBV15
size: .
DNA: TGTGCCACCAGCAGAGGAGTGGAGGGGCTCAACACTGAAGCTTTCTTT
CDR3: CATSRGVEGLNTEAFF

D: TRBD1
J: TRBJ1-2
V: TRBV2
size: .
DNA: TGTGCCAGCAGTCCTGGACAGGGCCGAATTTATGGCTACACCTTC
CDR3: CASSPGQGRIYGYTF

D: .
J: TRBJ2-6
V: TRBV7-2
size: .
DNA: TGTGCCAGCAGCTTAGGAGGGACTGGGGCCAACGTCCTGACTTTC
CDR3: CASSLGGTGANVLTF

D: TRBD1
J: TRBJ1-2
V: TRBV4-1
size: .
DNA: TGCGCCAGCAGCCAAGTTATAGACAGGGGCTATGGCTACACCTTC
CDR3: CASSQVIDRGYGYTF

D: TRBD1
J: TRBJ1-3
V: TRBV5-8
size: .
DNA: TGTGCCAGCAGCATGCGACAGGGGGTCGCTGGAAACACCATATATTTT
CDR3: CASSMRQGVAGNTIYF

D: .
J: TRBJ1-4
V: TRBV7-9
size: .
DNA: TGTGCCAGCGCAGTCCAGTCACCAACTAATGAAAAACTGTTTTTT
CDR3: CASAVQSPTNEKLFF